This TCR beta chain originates from a study of T-cell memory formation after mild COVID-19. CDR3 length: 14 residues. Germline CDR1 reads SGHTA; CDR2 reads FQGNSA. Trimming removed 2 bases at V and 0 bases at J, with 8 bases between. This clonotype was found many times. It was 5'RACE with constant-segment primers that produced the TCR alpha and TCR beta cDNA libraries, which carried sample barcodes and UMIs. TCRdb re-derived calls from the 5' RACE reads in MiXCR, one entry per CDR3 protein. The sample contains roughly 130,000 distinct CDR3 sequences, roughly 6.2% of which appear only once. Sequencing was carried out using PBMCs or a T cell subset sorted from them (not recorded which). This rearrangement joins TRBV7-2 to TRBJ2-7, with D hard to call. The sequence was collected from an adult woman who had mild COVID-19 (a few samples of this study predate the infection). Cell type and time point are not known. This chain's CDR3 is CASSLLHSSYEQYF. In DNA form, the CDR3 reads TGTGCCAGCAGCTTACTTCACTCCTCCTACGAGCAGTACTTC. The full variable domain, with the rest looked up from reference TRBV7-2 and TRBJ2-7, is GAGVSQSPSNKVTEKGKDVELRCDPISGHTALYWYRQSLGQGLEFLIYFQGNSAPDKSGLPSDRFSAERTGGSVSTLTIQRTQQEDSAVYLCASSLLHSSYEQYFGPGTRLTVT.